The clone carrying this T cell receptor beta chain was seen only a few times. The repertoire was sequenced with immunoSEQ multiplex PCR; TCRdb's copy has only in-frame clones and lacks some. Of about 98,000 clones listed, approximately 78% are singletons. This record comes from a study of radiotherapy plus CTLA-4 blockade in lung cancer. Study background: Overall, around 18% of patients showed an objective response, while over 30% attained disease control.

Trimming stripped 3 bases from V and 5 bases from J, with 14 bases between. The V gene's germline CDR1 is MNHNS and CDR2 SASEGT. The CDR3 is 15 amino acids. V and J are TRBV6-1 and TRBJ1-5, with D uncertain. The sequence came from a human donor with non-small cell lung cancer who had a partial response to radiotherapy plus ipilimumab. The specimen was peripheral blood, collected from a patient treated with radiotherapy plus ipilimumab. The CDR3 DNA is TGTGCCAGCAGTGAGGAGTGGGTCTTTTATCAGCCCCAGCATTTT. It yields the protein CASSEEWVFYQPQHF.